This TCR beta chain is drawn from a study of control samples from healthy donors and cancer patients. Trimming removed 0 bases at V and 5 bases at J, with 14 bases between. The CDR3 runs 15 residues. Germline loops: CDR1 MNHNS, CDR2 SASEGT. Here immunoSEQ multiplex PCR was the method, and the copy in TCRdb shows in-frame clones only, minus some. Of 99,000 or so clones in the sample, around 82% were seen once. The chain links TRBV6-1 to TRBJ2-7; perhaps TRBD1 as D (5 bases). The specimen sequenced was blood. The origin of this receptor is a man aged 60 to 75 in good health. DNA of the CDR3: TGTGCCAGCAGTGAAGCGCAGGCAGGGTACAACGAGCAGTACTTC. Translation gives CASSEAQAGYNEQYF.